This TCR beta chain came from a study of blood T cell repertoires in COVID-19. Study details: The study drew acute and convalescent COVID-19 samples from the United States, Italy and Spain.

Donors in Cohort 3 who had recovered were those with two negative PCRs, healthcare professional clearance, or resolution of their symptoms. As processed by the authors: Amplification of reference gene primers was used by the study to estimate nucleated cell counts. Generated by immunoSEQ multiplex PCR, the TCRdb table keeps only in-frame clones and is missing some. From that table come the V and J calls and clone size; the DNA was used to work out D and trimming. This repertoire shows over 200,000 clones, 85% to 90% found once; its top ten account for around 15%. Germline loops: CDR1 LNHDA, CDR2 SQIVND (reference sequence). The ends were cut back, 2 bases at V and 5 bases at J, with 15 bases in the middle. The CDR3 sequence is 15 residues long.

The sequence came from a man aged 18 to 35 who had recovered from COVID-19. J is TRBJ1-2 and V is TRBV19; tentative D call: TRBD1 (5 bases). Source material: PBMCs or T cells enriched from blood (not recorded which). This CDR3 is CASSISQGGNYGYTF. In DNA, the CDR3 is TGTGCCAGTAGTATATCGCAGGGCGGGAATTATGGCTACACCTTC. Combining the CDR3 with reference TRBV19 and TRBJ1-2 gives the whole variable domain DGGITQSPKYLFRKEGQNVTLSCEQNLNHDAMYWYRQDPGQGLRLIYYSQIVNDFQKGDIAEGYSVSREKKESFPLTVTSAQKNPTAFYLCASSISQGGNYGYTFGSGTRLTVV.